This T cell receptor beta chain derives from a study of T-cell reconstitution after alpha-beta-depleted transplantation in children. This CDR3 contains 14 residues. The germline V gene encodes CDR1 SGHAT and CDR2 FQNNGV. The ends lost 6 bases at V and 7 bases at J; junction bases unmatched: 6. A library of TCRbeta sequences, prepared with unique molecular identifiers, was generated. TCRdb recomputed calls from the PCR reads with MiXCR, one row per CDR3 protein. The repertoire includes about 340,000 distinct CDR3 sequences, more than 10% of them detected once, and 3.5% to 4.5% sits in the top ten. The source of this sequence is a human donor who donated a stem cell graft to a child with Fanconi anemia. The rearrangement uses TRBV11-2 and TRBJ2-1, with 10 nucleotides matching TRBD2. Source: PBMCs, taken from the stem cell graft. The CDR3 sequence: CASRALGLANEQFF. The CDR3 nucleotides read TGTGCCAGCAGGGCCCTGGGACTAGCGAATGAGCAGTTCTTC.